This T cell receptor (beta chain) was sequenced in a study of blood T cell repertoires in COVID-19. Study context: PBMCs, B-cell-depleted T cells, or T cells provided the cDNA or gDNA that made up the material.

Libraries were prepared by immunoSEQ multiplex PCR; TCRdb keeps only in-frame clonotypes and omits some of them. The repertoire includes some 260,000 clones, around 89% of them detected once, and roughly 9% sits in the top ten. The V segment lost 6 bases and the J segment 2 bases; nucleotides outside the gene matches: 7. This CDR3 comprises 15 residues. CDR1 is MNHEY, CDR2 SVGAGI, per germline. Sample: PBMCs or T cells enriched from blood (not recorded which). The source is a man aged 35 to 55 who had recovered from COVID-19. The genes are TRBV6-5 and TRBJ2-7; TRBD1 matches at 10 bases. This CDR3 reads CASSHDRGPAYEQYF. The DNA for the CDR3 is TGTGCCAGCAGCCATGACAGGGGGCCAGCCTACGAGCAGTACTTC.